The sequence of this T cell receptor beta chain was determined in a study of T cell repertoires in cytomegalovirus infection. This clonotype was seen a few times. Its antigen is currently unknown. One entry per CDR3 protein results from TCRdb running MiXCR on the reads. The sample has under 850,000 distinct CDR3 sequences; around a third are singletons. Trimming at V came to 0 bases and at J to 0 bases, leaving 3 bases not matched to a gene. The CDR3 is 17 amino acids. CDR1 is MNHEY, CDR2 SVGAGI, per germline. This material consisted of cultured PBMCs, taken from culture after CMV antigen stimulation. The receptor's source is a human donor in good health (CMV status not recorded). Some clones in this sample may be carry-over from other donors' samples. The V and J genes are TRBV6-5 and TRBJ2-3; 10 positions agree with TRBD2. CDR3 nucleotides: TGTGCCAGCAGTTACTCTAGCGGGGGGTCTAGCACAGATACGCAGTATTTT. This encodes CASSYSSGGSSTDTQYF.